This T cell receptor (beta chain) is drawn from a study of CD8 T cells in ankylosing spondylitis. The CDR3 has 13 residues. Looked up from germline, CDR1 is DFQATT and CDR2 is SNEGSKA (reference sequence). Between the trimmed V and J ends, which lost 6 bases and 5 bases, there was a span of 14 bases. The authors made TCR beta libraries by quantitative 5'-RACE with molecular barcodes. One entry per CDR3 protein, called by TCRdb with MiXCR from the 5' RACE reads. The table shows about 88,000 distinct CDR3 sequences, with around 30% occurring only once. The origin of this receptor is a male donor with ankylosing spondylitis or in good health (not recorded which). The V gene is TRBV20-1, the J gene TRBJ2-1; D gene ambiguous. Sequenced sample: blood, either unsorted or a sorted T cell fraction (not recorded which). CDR3 amino acids: CSAGESFHNEQFF. The CDR3 DNA reads as TGCAGTGCAGGAGAGAGTTTCCACAATGAGCAGTTCTTC.